A single sample gave rise to the 4 T cell receptor beta chains below, sequenced in a study of PD-1 blockade in mismatch repair-deficient tumors. Described time point: roughly 10-day in vitro stimulation with candidate neoantigen peptide 5. No antigen has been assigned to these receptors. Measured with immunoSEQ multiplex PCR; TCRdb has only the in-frame clones, and not every one. The sample records approximately 15,000 clones, 84% being singletons. The input for sequencing was cells cultured in vitro, taken from a patient treated with pembrolizumab. The receptor source for this set is an adult with mismatch repair-deficient cancer.

The rearrangement joins TRBV29-1 to TRBJ2-6; D is possibly TRBD1 (5 bases). The CDR3 has 14 amino acids. CDR1 SQVTM and CDR2 ANQGSEA come from the germline V gene. V gave up 7 bases and J gave up 4 bases, with 14 bases separating them. For the CDR3, the DNA is TGCAGCGCGGGTGACAGAACCGGGGCCAACGTCCTGACTTTC. It codes for CSAGDRTGANVLTF.

The chain joins TRBV4-1 to TRBJ2-3, with 9 bases identical to TRBD2. Looked up from germline, CDR1 is MGHRA and CDR2 is YSYEKL. V lost 1 base, J lost 2 bases, and 7 bases stayed unmatched. There are 17 residues in the CDR3. Written as DNA, the CDR3 is TGCGCCAGCAGCCAAGGAGGAGCGGGAGGTGCCACAGATACGCAGTATTTT. Protein: CASSQGGAGGATDTQYF.

This chain uses TRBV27 with TRBJ2-3; possible D gene TRBD2, 6 bases. Trimming left V 6 bases short and J 0 bases short, with 16 bases between. Germline V CDR1 and CDR2: MNHEY, SMNVEV (reference sequence). This CDR3 region has 16 residues. This CDR3 reads CASSNRGTLSTDTQYF. The CDR3 DNA is TGTGCCAGCAGCAATCGGGGGACTCTTAGCACAGATACGCAGTATTTT.

This rearrangement joins TRBV15 to TRBJ1-4; D unresolved. The CDR3 sequence is 14 residues long. V shed 1 base and J shed 10 bases, with 13 bases lying between them. Per germline, CDR1 LNHNV and CDR2 YYDKDF (reference sequence). CDR3 protein: CATSRAGDGRKLFF. CDR3 bases: TGTGCCACCAGCAGAGCCGGAGACGGGCGAAAACTGTTTTTT.